A single sample is the source of the 32 T cell receptor beta chains below, sequenced in a study of CD8+CD57+ T cells in acquired aplastic anemia. Genomic DNA templated the TCR beta VDJ and CDR3 profiling. TCRdb reanalysed the reads using MiXCR and keeps one entry per CDR3 protein. The data hold some 170,000 distinct CDR3 sequences, with about 45% observed a single time. It was patients with CD8+CD57+ cell expansion by flow cytometry who were chosen for sequencing. Sequencing used sorted CD4+, CD8+, or CD8+CD57+ T cells (not recorded which) from PBMCs. These receptors came from a human donor with aplastic anemia.

As for this clonotype: Since a much larger clone is just one base distant, this may be a read error. The rearrangement joins TRBV6-5 to TRBJ2-7, with 7 bases aligning to TRBD2. This CDR3 comprises 17 residues. The junction had 12 bases not matched to a gene; V was cut back by 0 bases and J by 4 bases. Germline loops: CDR1 MNHEY, CDR2 SVGAGI. The CDR3 is CASSYSPPGGGNYEQYF. CDR3 in DNA: TGTGCCAGCAGTTACTCGCCCCCAGGCGGGGGAAATTACGAGCAGTACTTC.

This clonotype has just a few counts. In DNA form, the CDR3 reads TGTGCCAGCAGCCGGACAGGTGTTGGCAATCAGCCCCAGCATTTT. Translation gives CASSRTGVGNQPQHF. The V and J genes are TRBV6-1 and TRBJ1-5, with 7 bases aligning to TRBD1. The V gene's germline CDR1 is MNHNS and CDR2 SASEGT. After removal of 6 bases from V and 2 bases from J, the junction contained 7 bases not matched to a gene. The CDR3 covers 15 residues.

The chain couples TRBV2 to TRBJ2-7; 7 bases align to TRBD1. The CDR3 is made up of 13 amino acids. Germline V gene data show CDR1 as SNHLY and CDR2 as FYNNEI. The junction had 8 bases not matched to a gene; V was cut back by 7 bases and J by 5 bases. DNA of the CDR3: TGTGCCAGCACTCCAGGGGGTGGACACGAGCAGTACTTC. Protein sequence: CASTPGGGHEQYF. The full variable domain, its missing parts supplied by reference TRBV2 and TRBJ2-7, is EPEVTQTPSHQVTQMGQEVILRCVPISNHLYFYWYRQILGQKVEFLVSFYNNEISEKSEIFDDQFSVERPDGSNFTLKIRSTKLEDSAMYFCASTPGGGHEQYFGPGTRLTVT.

This clonotype was picked up many times. This chain joins TRBV12-3 or TRBV12-4 and TRBJ2-1; the D gene is possibly TRBD1 (5 bases). V was trimmed by 5 bases and J by 3 bases, leaving 11 bases between them. The CDR3 runs 14 residues. The CDR3 here is CASSPWTFYNEQFF. DNA for the CDR3: TGTGCCAGCAGTCCTTGGACATTCTACAATGAGCAGTTCTTC.

This clonotype was counted at least ten times. The V gene is TRBV29-1, the J gene TRBJ2-3; D gene uncertain. The CDR3 runs 12 residues. Germline V gene data show CDR1 as SQVTM and CDR2 as ANQGSEA. Trimming pared 4 bases from V and 7 bases from J, leaving 12 bases between. The CDR3 is CSVVGLRNTQYF. CDR3 nucleotides: TGCAGCGTTGTCGGCCTCAGGAATACGCAGTATTTT.

This clonotype has at least ten counts. The chain is built from TRBV10-3 and TRBJ2-1; 11 nucleotides line up with TRBD1. V gave up 4 bases and J gave up 7 bases; unmatched junction bases: 12. This CDR3 is 17 amino acids long. CDR1 ENHRY and CDR2 SYGVKD come from the germline V gene. CDR3 bases: TGTGCCATCAGTGGATCTTCCGGGACAGGGGGAGTGAATGAGCAGTTCTTC. This sequence encodes CAISGSSGTGGVNEQFF.

In regard to this clonotype: Just one base apart from a much larger clone, this may be a read error. The V call is TRBV2, the J call TRBJ2-4; 8 bases are a match to TRBD2. J gave up 5 bases and V 6 bases, and 9 bases lay outside the gene matches. Germline V gene data show CDR1 as SNHLY and CDR2 as FYNNEI. This CDR3 contains 15 residues. The CDR3 region is CASSILTGGQNIQYF. The CDR3 nucleotides read TGTGCCAGCAGCATACTAACGGGGGGGCAAAACATTCAGTACTTC.

This chain links TRBV20-1 with TRBJ2-7; D is unclear. The CDR3 is 12 amino acids. The germline CDR1 and CDR2 sequences are DFQATT and SNEGSKA (reference sequence). V shed 1 base and J shed 2 bases, with 6 bases lying between them. CDR3 residues: CSARGSAYEQYF. For the CDR3, the DNA is TGCAGTGCTAGAGGGTCCGCCTACGAGCAGTACTTC.

This clonotype was detected a few times. V gene TRBV28 combines with J gene TRBJ1-2; D is unresolved. This CDR3 contains 14 residues. With 10 bases removed from V and 0 bases from J, the gap between germline ends came to 15 bases. The germline V gene has CDR1 MDHEN and CDR2 SYDVKM. The DNA for the CDR3 is TGTGCCACCTTGTCCCGAGGTGCTAACTATGGCTACACCTTC. The encoded protein is CATLSRGANYGYTF.

This clonotype was seen a single time. The V gene is TRBV20-1, the J gene TRBJ2-7; D is ambiguous. Germline V CDR1 and CDR2: DFQATT, SNEGSKA (reference sequence). V gave up 4 bases and J gave up 0 bases, with 7 bases separating them. There are 12 residues in the CDR3. CDR3 residues: CSAKGDSYEQYF. CDR3 coding DNA: TGCAGTGCTAAGGGTGACTCCTACGAGCAGTACTTC.

This clonotype was seen at least ten times. This chain joins TRBV12-3 or TRBV12-4 and TRBJ1-1, with D hard to call. The CDR3 runs 13 residues. V was trimmed by 2 bases and J by 3 bases, leaving 7 bases between them. The CDR3 bases are TGTGCCAGCAGTTTAATGGGCCACACTGAAGCTTTCTTT. It is translated as CASSLMGHTEAFF.

This clonotype came up many times. The chain has TRBV7-2 and TRBJ2-5; TRBD1 might be the D (6 bases). V dropped 1 base and J dropped 4 bases, with 16 bases sitting between them. This CDR3 is built from 16 residues. The germline V gene encodes CDR1 SGHTA and CDR2 FQGNSA. The CDR3 DNA sequence: TGTGCCAGCAGCTTAGTGGGGGCGGTGGGACGAGAGACCCAGTACTTC. This encodes CASSLVGAVGRETQYF.

This clonotype was seen ten or more times. CDR3 DNA: TGTGCCAGCAGCTGGGACACAGATACGCAGTATTTT. Translating gives CASSWDTDTQYF. This chain connects TRBV5-4 to TRBJ2-3, with D hard to call. Trimming took 3 bases from V and 2 from J, leaving 4 bases between them. The CDR3 consists of 12 residues. Per germline, CDR1 SGHNT and CDR2 YYREEE (reference sequence).

This chain connects TRBV9 to TRBJ2-3, with D unresolved. This CDR3 spans 14 amino acids. Trimming shortened V by 0 bases and J by 3 bases, and 8 bases separated the two germline ends. CDR1 is SGDLS and CDR2 is YYNGEE in the germline V gene. CDR3 protein: CASSVGGPTDTQYF. The DNA for the CDR3 is TGTGCCAGCAGCGTAGGAGGACCGACAGATACGCAGTATTTT.

This clonotype was seen only once. V gene TRBV28 combines with J gene TRBJ1-1; weak D call: TRBD1 (5 bases). Germline V gives CDR1 MDHEN, CDR2 SYDVKM. The length of the CDR3 is 13 residues. V lost 5 bases, J lost 8 bases, and 15 bases lay in between. The CDR3 bases are TGTGCCAGCAGTCTCGAGGGACGGGAGGAAGCTTTCTTT. Translated: CASSLEGREEAFF. The variable domain in full, completed from reference TRBV28 and TRBJ1-1, reads DVKVTQSSRYLVKRTGEKVFLECVQDMDHENMFWYRQDPGLGLRLIYFSYDVKMKEKGDIPEGYSVSREKKERFSLILESASTNQTSMYLCASSLEGREEAFFGQGTRLTVV.

The chain combines TRBV9 with TRBJ2-7; 13 positions match TRBD2. Germline lookup yields CDR1 SGDLS and CDR2 YYNGEE. With V trimmed by 4 bases and J by 13 bases, 14 bases remained unmatched. CDR3 size: 15 residues. CDR3 DNA sequence: TGTGCCAGCAGCCCGAGACTAGCGGGGGGAAGTGCAGTATACTTC. This gives the protein CASSPRLAGGSAVYF.

The sample holds many counts of this clonotype. The CDR3 DNA is TGCAGCGGAGTTATGAGACTGATGAACACTGAAGCTTTCTTT. Its protein is CSGVMRLMNTEAFF. V gene TRBV29-1 combines with J gene TRBJ1-1; unclear D gene. CDR1 and CDR2 from the germline V gene are SQVTM and ANQGSEA. The CDR3 sequence is 14 residues long. Trimming cost V 7 bases and J 0 bases, with 15 bases left between them.

There are many counts of this clonotype. CDR3 sequence: CSASGWGNEQFF. For the CDR3, the DNA is TGCAGTGCTAGTGGGTGGGGTAATGAGCAGTTCTTC. The rearrangement joins TRBV20-1 to TRBJ2-1; D remains unclear. The germline V and J ends were trimmed by 3 bases and 7 bases, with 10 bases remaining between them. This CDR3 is 12 amino acids long. Germline CDR1 DFQATT, CDR2 SNEGSKA (reference sequence).

This clonotype was recorded only once. Since no conserved phenylalanine or tryptophan closes the CDR3, a read error is the likely cause. The CDR3 nucleotides are TGTGCCAGCAGCTATGGACAGGGAGATCAGCCCCAGCATCCT. This codes for CASSYGQGDQPQHP. The V call is TRBV7-6, the J call TRBJ1-5; 8 nucleotides align to TRBD1. V lost 4 bases, J lost 5 bases, and 4 bases stayed unmatched. In germline, CDR1 is SGHVS, CDR2 FNYEAQ. There are 14 residues in the CDR3.

Comments on this clonotype: The CDR3 end shows no conserved phenylalanine or tryptophan, and so a read error is likely. This rearrangement joins TRBV15 to TRBJ1-1; the D is unclear. CDR1 is LNHNV, CDR2 YYDKDF, per germline (reference sequence). Trimming left V 5 bases short and J 1 base short, with 8 bases between. The CDR3 contains 13 residues. The CDR3 reads CATSWGTNTEAFL. CDR3 coding DNA: TGTGCCACCAGCTGGGGTACGAACACTGAAGCTTTCCTT.

This clonotype was detected many times. The chain recombines TRBV5-5 with TRBJ1-1; 11 positions agree with TRBD1. Germline CDR1 and CDR2: SGHKS and YYEKEE (reference sequence). After removal of 2 bases from V and 4 bases from J, the junction contained 4 bases not matched to a gene. This CDR3 is 15 amino acids long. CDR3 bases: TGTGCCAGCAGCTTTGGACAGGGGGCAGGCACTGAAGCTTTCTTT. Amino acid sequence: CASSFGQGAGTEAFF. The variable domain in full, with the rest retrieved from reference TRBV5-5 and TRBJ1-1, is DAGVTQSPTHLIKTRGQQVTLRCSPISGHKSVSWYQQVLGQGPQFIFQYYEKEERGRGNFPDRFSARQFPNYSSELNVNALLLGDSALYLCASSFGQGAGTEAFFGQGTRLTVV.

V gene TRBV29-1 combines with J gene TRBJ2-1; D is uncertain. The V end lost 7 bases, the J end lost 0 bases, and 13 bases lay between the germline ends. Per germline, CDR1 SQVTM and CDR2 ANQGSEA. This CDR3 comprises 14 residues. The CDR3 nucleotides read TGCAGCGCCTTGACGGAAAGCTCCTACAATGAGCAGTTCTTC. It is translated as CSALTESSYNEQFF.

V gene TRBV20-1 combines with J gene TRBJ2-7; 7 bases align to TRBD2. This CDR3 spans 12 amino acids. Germline CDR1 is DFQATT and CDR2 is SNEGSKA (reference sequence). With 3 bases clipped from V and 6 bases from J, the junction kept 5 bases outside the gene matches. The CDR3 loop reads CSARGGRGEQYF. The CDR3 nucleotides read TGCAGTGCTAGGGGGGGGAGAGGCGAGCAGTACTTC.

The table lists this clonotype with many counts. V is TRBV12-3 or TRBV12-4 and J is TRBJ2-7, with a weak D call TRBD2 (6 bases). The CDR3 is 15 residues long. V was cut by 6 bases and J by 6 bases, with 21 bases left in between. The CDR3 sequence: CASSPLPGVPGEQYF. The CDR3 DNA reads as TGTGCCAGCAGCCCCCTCCCGGGAGTGCCTGGCGAGCAGTACTTC.

This rearrangement joins TRBV29-1 to TRBJ1-1; possible D gene TRBD1, 5 bases. CDR1 is SQVTM, CDR2 ANQGSEA, per germline. The length of the CDR3 is 14 residues. V was cut by 4 bases and J by 8 bases, with 20 bases left in between. The CDR3 reads CSVVGGVTIGEAFF. For the CDR3, the DNA is TGCAGCGTTGTGGGGGGAGTAACTATCGGAGAAGCTTTCTTT.

The chain is built from TRBV20-1 and TRBJ1-1, with D perhaps TRBD1 (5 bases). Germline-derived CDR1 and CDR2 are DFQATT and SNEGSKA (reference sequence). The CDR3 extends over 15 amino acids. Trimming cost V 5 bases and J 5 bases, with 21 bases left between them. DNA of the CDR3: TGCAGTGCTCCTAACCATCCGGGGGTTGGTACTGAAGCTTTCTTT. As protein: CSAPNHPGVGTEAFF.

This clonotype was detected only once. This chain links TRBV19 with TRBJ2-2, with TRBD1 identical over 7 bases. V lost 3 bases to trimming and J lost 7 bases; unmatched junction nucleotides: 8. CDR1 and CDR2 (germline): LNHDA, SQIVND (reference sequence). The CDR3 covers 15 residues. CDR3 sequence reads: CASSIGTGVGGELFF. As DNA, the CDR3 is TGTGCCAGTAGTATCGGCACAGGGGTCGGCGGGGAGCTGTTTTTT.

V is TRBV5-1 and J is TRBJ2-1; D possibly uses TRBD1 or TRBD2 (5 bases each). This CDR3 spans 15 amino acids. The germline V gene has CDR1 SGHRS and CDR2 YFSETQ. Deletions cut 3 bases from V and 8 bases from J, with 18 bases between. The CDR3 DNA reads TGCGCCAGCAGCTACCGGGACCCGCGGGTCGATGAGCAGTTCTTC. Its translation: CASSYRDPRVDEQFF.

V gene TRBV18 combines with J gene TRBJ1-1; D gene ambiguous. Looked up from germline, CDR1 is KGHSH and CDR2 is LQKENI. This CDR3 contains 12 residues. V was cut by 3 bases and J by 7 bases, with 9 bases left in between. In nucleotides, the CDR3 is TGTGCCAGCTCACCTGACGTGGGTGAAGCTTTCTTT. The encoded protein is CASSPDVGEAFF.

The chain recombines TRBV11-3 with TRBJ2-1; TRBD1 or TRBD2 may be the D gene (5 bases each). V was cut by 3 bases and J by 2 bases, with 14 bases left in between. CDR1 and CDR2 from the germline V gene are SGHNT and YENEEA. The CDR3 spans 16 residues. As DNA, the CDR3 is TGTGCCAGCAGCTTGGGACCCCTTGGAGCCTACAATGAGCAGTTCTTC. Protein sequence: CASSLGPLGAYNEQFF.

The genes are TRBV6-2 or TRBV6-3 and TRBJ2-6, with a possible D match to TRBD1 (6 bases). V was clipped by 0 bases and J by 2 bases, with 8 bases between them. The CDR3 length is 16 residues. Germline CDR1 and CDR2: MNHEY and SVGEGT. The CDR3 DNA sequence: TGTGCCAGCAGTTACTCTGCAGGGGCTGGGGCCAACGTCCTGACTTTC. It codes for CASSYSAGAGANVLTF.

This clonotype was recorded at least ten times. The chain combines TRBV25-1 with TRBJ2-1; 7 positions agree with TRBD1. The germline V gene has CDR1 MGHDK and CDR2 SYGVNS. Trimming removed 5 bases from V and 5 bases from J; junction bases left unmatched: 6. The CDR3 runs 14 residues. For the CDR3, the DNA is TGTGCCAGCAGTCGGCCGGGACAGCACAATGAGCAGTTCTTC. Protein product: CASSRPGQHNEQFF. The complete variable domain, with remaining parts taken from reference TRBV25-1 and TRBJ2-1, reads EADIYQTPRYLVIGTGKKITLECSQTMGHDKMYWYQQDPGMELHLIHYSYGVNSTEKGDLSSESTVSRIRTEHFPLTLESARPSHTSQYLCASSRPGQHNEQFFGPGTRLTVL.